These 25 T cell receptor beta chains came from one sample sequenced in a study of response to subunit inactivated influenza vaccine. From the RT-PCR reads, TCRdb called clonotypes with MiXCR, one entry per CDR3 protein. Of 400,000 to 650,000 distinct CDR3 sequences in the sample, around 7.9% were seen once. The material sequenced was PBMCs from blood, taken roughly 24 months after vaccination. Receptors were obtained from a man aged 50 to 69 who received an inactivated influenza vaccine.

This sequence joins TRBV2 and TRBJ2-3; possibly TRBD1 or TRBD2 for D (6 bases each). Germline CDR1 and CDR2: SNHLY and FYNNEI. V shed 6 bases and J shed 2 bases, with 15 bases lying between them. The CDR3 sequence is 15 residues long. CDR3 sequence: CASRKGGLNTDTQYF. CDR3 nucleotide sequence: TGTGCCAGCAGAAAGGGGGGACTTAACACAGATACGCAGTATTTT.

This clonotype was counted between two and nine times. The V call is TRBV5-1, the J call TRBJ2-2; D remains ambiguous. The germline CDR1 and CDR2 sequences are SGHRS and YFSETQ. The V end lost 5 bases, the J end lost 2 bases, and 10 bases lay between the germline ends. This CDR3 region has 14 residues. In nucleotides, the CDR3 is TGCGCCAGCAGGTCGACCGGAAACACCGGGGAGCTGTTTTTT. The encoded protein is CASRSTGNTGELFF.

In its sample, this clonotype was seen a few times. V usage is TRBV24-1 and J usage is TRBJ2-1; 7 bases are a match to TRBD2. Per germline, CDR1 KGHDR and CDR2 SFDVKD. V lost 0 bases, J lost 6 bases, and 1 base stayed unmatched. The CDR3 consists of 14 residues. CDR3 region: CATSDLTGGNEQFF. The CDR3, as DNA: TGTGCCACCAGTGATTTGACGGGGGGCAATGAGCAGTTCTTC.

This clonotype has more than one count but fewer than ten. The CDR3: CASSLLMLVGFNEQFF. The CDR3 DNA reads TGTGCCAGCAGCTTACTCATGTTGGTGGGCTTCAATGAGCAGTTCTTC. The gene calls are TRBV7-9 and TRBJ2-1; D is uncertain. Germline V gene data show CDR1 as SEHNR and CDR2 as FQNEAQ (reference sequence). The CDR3 spans 16 residues. V was trimmed by 2 bases and J by 6 bases, leaving 17 bases between them. The whole variable domain, filled in from reference TRBV7-9 and TRBJ2-1, reads DTGVSQNPRHKITKRGQNVTFRCDPISEHNRLYWYRQTLGQGPEFLTYFQNEAQLEKSRLLSDRFSAERPKGSFSTLEIQRTEQGDSAMYLCASSLLMLVGFNEQFFGPGTRLTVL.

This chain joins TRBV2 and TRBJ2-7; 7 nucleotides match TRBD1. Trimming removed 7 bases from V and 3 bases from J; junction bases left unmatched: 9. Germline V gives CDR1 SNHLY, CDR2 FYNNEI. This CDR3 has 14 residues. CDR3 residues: CASTYTGEFYEQYF. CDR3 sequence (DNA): TGTGCCAGCACATATACAGGGGAATTCTACGAGCAGTACTTC. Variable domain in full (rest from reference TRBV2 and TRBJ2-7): EPEVTQTPSHQVTQMGQEVILRCVPISNHLYFYWYRQILGQKVEFLVSFYNNEISEKSEIFDDQFSVERPDGSNFTLKIRSTKLEDSAMYFCASTYTGEFYEQYFGPGTRLTVT.

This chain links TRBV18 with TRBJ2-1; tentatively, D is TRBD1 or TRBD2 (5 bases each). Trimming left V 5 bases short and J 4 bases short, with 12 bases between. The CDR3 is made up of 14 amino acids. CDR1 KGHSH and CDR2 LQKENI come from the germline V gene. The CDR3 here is CASSIWGTYNEQFF. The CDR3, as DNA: TGTGCCAGCTCAATTTGGGGGACGTACAATGAGCAGTTCTTC.

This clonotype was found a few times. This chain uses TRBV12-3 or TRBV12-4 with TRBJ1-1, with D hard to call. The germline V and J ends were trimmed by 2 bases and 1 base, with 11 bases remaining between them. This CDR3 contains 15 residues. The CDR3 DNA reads TGTGCCAGCAGTTTAACCCTTGGGAGGAACACTGAAGCTTTCTTT. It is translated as CASSLTLGRNTEAFF.

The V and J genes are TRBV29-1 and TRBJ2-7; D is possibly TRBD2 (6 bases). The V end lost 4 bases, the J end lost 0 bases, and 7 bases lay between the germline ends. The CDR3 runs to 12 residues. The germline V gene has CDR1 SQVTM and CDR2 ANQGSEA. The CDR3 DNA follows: TGCAGCGTTGTGGAGGGCTCCTACGAGCAGTACTTC. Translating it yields CSVVEGSYEQYF.

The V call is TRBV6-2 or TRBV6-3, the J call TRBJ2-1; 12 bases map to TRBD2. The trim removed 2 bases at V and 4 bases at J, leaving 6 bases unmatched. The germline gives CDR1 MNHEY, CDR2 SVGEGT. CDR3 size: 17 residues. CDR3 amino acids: CASSYTKLAGGYNEQFF. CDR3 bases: TGTGCCAGCAGTTACACCAAACTAGCGGGGGGTTACAATGAGCAGTTCTTC.

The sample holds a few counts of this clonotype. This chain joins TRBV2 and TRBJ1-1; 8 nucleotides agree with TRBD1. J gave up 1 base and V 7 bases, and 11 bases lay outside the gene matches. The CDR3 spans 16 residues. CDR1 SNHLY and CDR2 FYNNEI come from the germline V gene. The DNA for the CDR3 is TGTGCCAGCACCTCCCTATTGGGACAGGCGAACACTGAAGCTTTCTTT. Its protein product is CASTSLLGQANTEAFF.

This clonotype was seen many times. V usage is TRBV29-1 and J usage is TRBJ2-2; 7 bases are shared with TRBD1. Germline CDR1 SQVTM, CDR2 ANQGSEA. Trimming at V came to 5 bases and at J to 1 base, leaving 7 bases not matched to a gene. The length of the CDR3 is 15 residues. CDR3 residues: CSVRTGQMNTGELFF. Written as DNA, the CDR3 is TGCAGCGTTCGAACGGGACAGATGAACACCGGGGAGCTGTTTTTT.

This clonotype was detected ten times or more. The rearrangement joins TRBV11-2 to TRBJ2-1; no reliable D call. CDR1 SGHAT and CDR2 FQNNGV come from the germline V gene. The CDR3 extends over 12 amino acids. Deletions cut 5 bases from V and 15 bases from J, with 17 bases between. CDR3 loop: CASSILQTGAFF. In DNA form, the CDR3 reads TGTGCCAGCAGCATTCTACAGACGGGCGCGTTCTTC.

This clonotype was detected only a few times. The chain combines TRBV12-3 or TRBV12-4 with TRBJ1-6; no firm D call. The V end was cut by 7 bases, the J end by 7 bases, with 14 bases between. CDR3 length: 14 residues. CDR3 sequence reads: CASNLGRINSPLHF. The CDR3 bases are TGTGCCAGCAATCTAGGACGGATAAATTCACCCCTCCACTTT.

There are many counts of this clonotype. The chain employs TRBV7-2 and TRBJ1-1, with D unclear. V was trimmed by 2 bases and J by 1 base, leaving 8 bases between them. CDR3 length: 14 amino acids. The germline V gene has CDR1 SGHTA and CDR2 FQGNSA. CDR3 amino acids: CASSLRVWNTEAFF. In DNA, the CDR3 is TGTGCCAGCAGCTTAAGGGTGTGGAACACTGAAGCTTTCTTT.

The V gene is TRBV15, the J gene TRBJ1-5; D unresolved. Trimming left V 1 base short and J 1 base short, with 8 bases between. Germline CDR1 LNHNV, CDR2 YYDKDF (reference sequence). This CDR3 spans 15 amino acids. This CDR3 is CATSRAPLSNQPQHF. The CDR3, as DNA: TGTGCCACCAGCAGAGCGCCGCTGAGCAATCAGCCCCAGCATTTT. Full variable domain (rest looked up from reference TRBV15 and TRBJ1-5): DAMVIQNPRYQVTQFGKPVTLSCSQTLNHNVMYWYQQKSSQAPKLLFHYYDKDFNNEADTPDNFQSRRPNTSFCFLDIRSPGLGDTAMYLCATSRAPLSNQPQHFGDGTRLSIL.

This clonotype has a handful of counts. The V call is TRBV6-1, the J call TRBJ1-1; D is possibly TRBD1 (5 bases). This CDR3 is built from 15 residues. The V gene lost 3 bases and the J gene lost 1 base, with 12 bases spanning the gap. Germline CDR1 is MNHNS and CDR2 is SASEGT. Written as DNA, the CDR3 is TGTGCCAGCAGTGATCAAGGGGTCCGGAACACTGAAGCTTTCTTT. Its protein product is CASSDQGVRNTEAFF.

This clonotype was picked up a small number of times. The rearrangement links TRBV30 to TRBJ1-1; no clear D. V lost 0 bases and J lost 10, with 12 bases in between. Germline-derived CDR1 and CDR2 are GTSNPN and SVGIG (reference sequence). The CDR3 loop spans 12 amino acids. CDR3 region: CAWSVSGFIAFF. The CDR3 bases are TGTGCCTGGAGTGTCTCAGGTTTTATAGCTTTCTTT.

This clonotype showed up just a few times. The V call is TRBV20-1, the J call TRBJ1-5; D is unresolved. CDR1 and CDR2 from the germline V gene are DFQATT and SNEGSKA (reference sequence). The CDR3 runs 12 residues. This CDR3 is CSGSGGNQPQHF. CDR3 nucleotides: TGCAGCGGGTCGGGCGGCAATCAGCCCCAGCATTTT.

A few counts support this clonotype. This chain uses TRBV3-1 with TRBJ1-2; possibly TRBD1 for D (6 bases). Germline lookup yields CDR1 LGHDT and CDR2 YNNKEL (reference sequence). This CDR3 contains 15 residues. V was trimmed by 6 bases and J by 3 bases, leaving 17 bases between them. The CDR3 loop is CASSSAPDRHYGYTF. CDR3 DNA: TGTGCCAGCAGTTCCGCCCCAGACAGGCACTATGGCTACACCTTC.

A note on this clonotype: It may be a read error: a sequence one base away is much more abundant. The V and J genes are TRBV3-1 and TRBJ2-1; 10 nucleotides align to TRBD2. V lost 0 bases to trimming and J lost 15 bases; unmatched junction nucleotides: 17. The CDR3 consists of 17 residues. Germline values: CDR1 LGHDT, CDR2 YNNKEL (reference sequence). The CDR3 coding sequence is TGTGCCAGCAGCCAAGATTTGCGTCTAGCGGGGGAACTGGGGCGGTTCTTC. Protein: CASSQDLRLAGELGRFF.

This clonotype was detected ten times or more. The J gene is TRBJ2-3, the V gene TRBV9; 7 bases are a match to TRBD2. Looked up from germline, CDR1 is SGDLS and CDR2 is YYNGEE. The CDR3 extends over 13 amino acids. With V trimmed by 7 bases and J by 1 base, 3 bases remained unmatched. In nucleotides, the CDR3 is TGTGCCAGCCAGCGGGGAGGCACAGATACGCAGTATTTT. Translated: CASQRGGTDTQYF.

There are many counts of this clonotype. In DNA, the CDR3 is TGTGCCAGCAGCTTAAGGAGCGTTGGCGGCTACGAGCAGTACTTC. It encodes CASSLRSVGGYEQYF. The rearrangement joins TRBV7-2 to TRBJ2-7; no definite D call. The CDR3 has 15 amino acids. Trimming stripped 2 bases from V and 3 bases from J, with 14 bases between. The germline CDR1 and CDR2 sequences are SGHTA and FQGNSA.

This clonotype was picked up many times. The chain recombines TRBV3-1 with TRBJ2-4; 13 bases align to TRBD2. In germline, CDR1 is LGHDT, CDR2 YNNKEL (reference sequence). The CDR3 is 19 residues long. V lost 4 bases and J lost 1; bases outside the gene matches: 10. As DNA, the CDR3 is TGTGCCAGCAGCCCCAGACTAGCGGGAGGACTCCTGGCCAAAAACATTCAGTACTTC. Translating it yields CASSPRLAGGLLAKNIQYF.

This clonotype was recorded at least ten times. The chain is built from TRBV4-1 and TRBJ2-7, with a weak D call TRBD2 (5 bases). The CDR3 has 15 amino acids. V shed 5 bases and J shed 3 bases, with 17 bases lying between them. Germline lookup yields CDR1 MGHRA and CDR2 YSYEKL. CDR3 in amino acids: CASSALEGVRYEQYF. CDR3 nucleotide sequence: TGCGCCAGCAGCGCCCTTGAGGGAGTTCGCTACGAGCAGTACTTC.

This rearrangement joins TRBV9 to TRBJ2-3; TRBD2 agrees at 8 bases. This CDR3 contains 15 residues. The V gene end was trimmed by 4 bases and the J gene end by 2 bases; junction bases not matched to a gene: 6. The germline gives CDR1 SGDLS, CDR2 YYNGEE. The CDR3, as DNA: TGTGCCAGCAGCTCCCAACTAGCGGTCACAGATACGCAGTATTTT. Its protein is CASSSQLAVTDTQYF. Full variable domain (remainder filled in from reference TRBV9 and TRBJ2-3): DSGVTQTPKHLITATGQRVTLRCSPRSGDLSVYWYQQSLDQGLQFLIQYYNGEERAKGNILERFSAQQFPDLHSELNLSSLELGDSALYFCASSSQLAVTDTQYFGPGTRLTVL.